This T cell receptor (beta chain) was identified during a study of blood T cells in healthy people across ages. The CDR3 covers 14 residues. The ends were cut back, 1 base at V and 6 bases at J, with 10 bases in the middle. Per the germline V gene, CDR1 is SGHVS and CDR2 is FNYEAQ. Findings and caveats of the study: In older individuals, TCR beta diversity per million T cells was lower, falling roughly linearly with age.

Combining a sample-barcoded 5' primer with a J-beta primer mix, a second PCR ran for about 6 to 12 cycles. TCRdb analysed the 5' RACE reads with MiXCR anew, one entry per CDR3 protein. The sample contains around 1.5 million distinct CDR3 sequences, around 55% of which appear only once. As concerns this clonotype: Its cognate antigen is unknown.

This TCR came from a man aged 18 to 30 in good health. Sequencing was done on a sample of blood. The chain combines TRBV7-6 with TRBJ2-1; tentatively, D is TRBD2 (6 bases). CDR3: CASSLERVPNEQFF. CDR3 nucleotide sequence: TGTGCCAGCAGCTTAGAGCGGGTTCCCAATGAGCAGTTCTTC.